The clone carrying this T cell receptor (beta chain) was picked up a small number of times. Its antigen is currently unknown. This specimen belongs to a study of CD8+ T cells in alopecia areata. Germline V gene lookup returns CDR1 GTSNPN and CDR2 SVGIG (reference sequence). V lost 1 base to trimming and J lost 5 bases; unmatched junction nucleotides: 9. This CDR3 region has 16 residues. General observations from the study: Patients shared TCRs less clearly than mice did, possibly owing to HLA. Normal skin's resident alphabeta T cells are sequenced alongside lesional scalp T cells.

RNA was isolated and reverse transcribed to cDNA, the sequencing template. Method: immunoSEQ multiplex PCR; TCRdb's copy keeps in-frame clones and lacks some. The data show roughly 140,000 clones, with 62% seen just once and 35% to 45% held by the top ten. Sorted populations comprised CD4+ and CD8+ T cells obtained from PBMCs. Sequenced material: CD8+ T cells sorted from blood. This TCR derives from a human donor in good health. The chain is built from TRBV30 and TRBJ2-1; 9 bases align to TRBD1. The CDR3 region is CAWSDPLDRGHNEQFF. The DNA of the CDR3 is TGTGCCTGGAGTGATCCTTTGGACAGGGGACACAATGAGCAGTTCTTC.